This paragraph reports one T cell receptor beta chain. With V trimmed by 5 bases and J by 9 bases, 2 bases remained unmatched. Germline loops: CDR1 SGHTA, CDR2 FQGTGA. This CDR3 comprises 13 residues. Produced via immunoSEQ multiplex PCR; TCRdb's table is partial and in-frame only. The profile covers about 48,000 clones, with around 94% appearing a single time and 0.4% to 0.6% taken by the ten largest. The data were taken from a study of T cell changes during pregnancy in multiple sclerosis. This receptor was identified in a female donor with multiple sclerosis, enrolled in a pregnancy study. V usage is TRBV7-3 and J usage is TRBJ1-6; 9 bases are a match to TRBD1. Source: CD4+ T cells from peripheral blood mononuclear cells, taken in the first trimester of pregnancy. DNA for the CDR3: TGTGCCAGCAGCCGGGACAGGGTTTCACCCCTCCACTTT. It translates to CASSRDRVSPLHF.